A single sample is the source of the 30 T cell receptor beta chains below, sequenced in a study of blood T cell repertoires in COVID-19. The assay was immunoSEQ multiplex PCR, and TCRdb's table has in-frame clones only and misses some. The table lists approximately 350,000 clones, around 92% of them singletons. The sample consisted of peripheral blood. The receptor source for this set is a woman aged 30 to 39 with COVID-19, enrolled during active disease.

This clone occurred a few times. CDR3 sequence: CASSWTDFWYF. The CDR3 DNA follows: TGTGCCAGCAGTTGGACAGATTTTTGGTATTTT. The chain is built from TRBV28 and TRBJ2-3, with D maybe TRBD1 (6 bases). This CDR3 is 11 amino acids long. V shed 4 bases and J shed 14 bases, with 13 bases lying between them. The germline CDR1 and CDR2 sequences are MDHEN and SYDVKM.

In its sample, this clone was seen once. DNA for the CDR3: TGTGCCTGGAGTGTTTCACCGGGCAATCAGCCCCAGCATTTT. This sequence encodes CAWSVSPGNQPQHF. The chain links TRBV30 to TRBJ1-5, with D unresolved. V was trimmed by 0 bases and J by 2 bases, leaving 8 bases between them. The length of the CDR3 is 14 residues. The V gene's germline CDR1 is GTSNPN and CDR2 SVGIG (reference sequence).

V usage is TRBV27 and J usage is TRBJ1-6; D remains unclear. CDR1 MNHEY and CDR2 SMNVEV come from the germline V gene (reference sequence). Trimming pared 2 bases from V and 8 bases from J, leaving 19 bases between. The CDR3 sequence is 17 residues long. The CDR3 DNA reads as TGTGCCAGCAGTTTAGAACTGAAGACGGGGAGATATTCACCCCTCCACTTT. This codes for CASSLELKTGRYSPLHF.

The chain recombines TRBV28 with TRBJ2-7; 8 positions match TRBD1. CDR1 is MDHEN, CDR2 SYDVKM, per germline. This CDR3 has 15 residues. V lost 5 bases to trimming and J lost 4 bases; unmatched junction nucleotides: 10. For the CDR3, the DNA is TGTGCCAGCAGTCCCGGGACAGGCCGGGTATACGAGCAGTACTTC. It specifies CASSPGTGRVYEQYF.

The V and J genes are TRBV5-1 and TRBJ1-6, with TRBD1 matching 8 bases. The CDR3 has 12 amino acids. The junction had 1 base not matched to a gene; V was cut back by 7 bases and J by 7 bases. The germline V gene has CDR1 SGHRS and CDR2 YFSETQ. CDR3 sequence reads: CASGQGNSPLHF. Written as DNA, the CDR3 is TGCGCCAGCGGACAGGGAAATTCACCCCTCCACTTT.

This chain connects TRBV7-2 to TRBJ2-1; 11 bases match TRBD2. The J segment lost 4 bases and the V segment lost 5 bases, leaving 7 bases of the junction unmatched. This CDR3 comprises 16 residues. CDR1 and CDR2 (germline): SGHTA, FQGNSA. The CDR3 sequence is CASSLEVAGGYNEQFF. In DNA form, the CDR3 reads TGTGCCAGCAGCCTAGAGGTAGCGGGGGGGTACAATGAGCAGTTCTTC.

The rearrangement joins TRBV11-2 to TRBJ2-7; 7 bases are shared with TRBD1. The CDR3 covers 15 residues. Trimming removed 3 bases from V and 1 base from J; junction bases left unmatched: 6. CDR1 and CDR2 (germline): SGHAT, FQNNGV. CDR3 coding DNA: TGTGCCAGCAGCTTTCTAAAGGGGGCTTCCTACGAGCAGTACTTC. This translates into CASSFLKGASYEQYF.

The rearrangement links TRBV3-1 (or the pseudogene TRBV3-2) to TRBJ2-7; unclear D gene. The CDR3 length is 16 residues. Trimming cost V 0 bases and J 4 bases, with 16 bases left between them. Germline V gene sequence: CDR1 LGHDT, CDR2 YNNKEL (reference sequence). CDR3 coding DNA: TGTGCCAGCAGCCAAGATCTCGATGGTAGGCGGTACGAGCAGTACGTC. Its translation: CASSQDLDGRRYEQYV.

The chain links TRBV3-1 (or the pseudogene TRBV3-2) to TRBJ1-4; TRBD1 aligns across 8 bases. J gave up 3 bases and V 7 bases, and 4 bases lay outside the gene matches. The germline V gene has CDR1 LGHDT and CDR2 YNNKEL (reference sequence). The CDR3 consists of 14 residues. The CDR3 region is CASTGGWPNEKLFF. In DNA, the CDR3 is TGTGCCAGCACAGGGGGCTGGCCTAATGAAAAACTGTTTTTT.

This clone came up a few times. The chain links TRBV4-2 to TRBJ1-4, with D perhaps TRBD1 (5 bases). The V and J ends lost 0 bases and 5 bases respectively, with 10 bases between them. This CDR3 region has 15 residues. Germline V gene lookup returns CDR1 LGHNA and CDR2 YNFKEQ. The CDR3 nucleotides are TGTGCCAGCAGCCAAGATCGGGCAGGGAATGAAAAACTGTTTTTT. Protein product: CASSQDRAGNEKLFF.

A single count supports this clone. The chain uses TRBV2 and TRBJ2-5, with TRBD1 identical over 7 bases. After removal of 5 bases from V and 8 bases from J, the junction contained 14 bases not matched to a gene. Germline CDR1 reads SNHLY; CDR2 reads FYNNEI. This CDR3 spans 15 amino acids. The CDR3 nucleotides are TGTGCCAGCAGTCCGAATGGTGGCAGGGGGACCACCCAGTACTTC. Residues: CASSPNGGRGTTQYF.

The CDR3 region is CASSLDTGDGETQYF. CDR3 bases: TGCGCCAGCAGCCTCGATACAGGGGATGGGGAGACCCAGTACTTC. V and J are TRBV4-3 and TRBJ2-5, with 7 bases that match TRBD1. The germline gives CDR1 LGHNA, CDR2 YSLEER. After removal of 4 bases from V and 5 bases from J, the junction contained 10 bases not matched to a gene. This CDR3 region has 15 residues.

The sample holds one count of this clone. The V and J genes are TRBV4-3 and TRBJ2-4; D may be TRBD1 (5 bases). Trimming took 0 bases from V and 8 from J, leaving 11 bases between them. CDR1 and CDR2 from the germline V gene are LGHNA and YSLEER. The CDR3 totals 14 residues. CDR3 region: CASSQDRRVDIQYF. In nucleotides, the CDR3 is TGCGCCAGCAGCCAAGATCGCAGGGTGGACATTCAGTACTTC.

The CDR3 region is CAWSGPGSGYTF. CDR3 sequence (DNA): TGTGCCTGGAGTGGACCAGGGTCTGGCTACACCTTC. This chain connects TRBV30 to TRBJ1-2, with D possibly TRBD1 on 5 matching bases. V was shortened by 1 base and J by 7 bases, with 10 bases between the two germline ends. The CDR3 sequence is 12 residues long. Germline V gene data show CDR1 as GTSNPN and CDR2 as SVGIG (reference sequence).

The chain links TRBV25-1 to TRBJ1-3; D gene unclear. Trimming cost V 4 bases and J 0 bases, with 4 bases left between them. The CDR3 consists of 13 residues. Per the germline V gene, CDR1 is MGHDK and CDR2 is SYGVNS. The DNA of the CDR3 is TGTGCCAGCAGTGCCTACTCTGGAAACACCATATATTTT. Translating gives CASSAYSGNTIYF.

The chain joins TRBV3-1 (or the pseudogene TRBV3-2) to TRBJ1-5; 7 bases align to TRBD1. Germline V gives CDR1 LGHDT, CDR2 YNNKEL (reference sequence). Germline trimming cut 4 bases from V and 5 bases from J; bases unmatched to any gene: 5. The CDR3 contains 14 residues. The CDR3 region is CASSLGTAYQPQHF. The CDR3, as DNA: TGTGCCAGCAGCCTTGGGACAGCTTATCAGCCCCAGCATTTT.

The chain recombines TRBV6-5 with TRBJ1-5; D is ambiguous. Germline CDR1 reads MNHEY; CDR2 reads SVGAGI. The CDR3 is 15 amino acids. Trimming took off 5 bases at V and 6 bases at J, with 17 bases between the two ends. For the CDR3, the DNA is TGTGCCAGCAGTAAAACACCAGGTCCTGGTCAGCCCCAGCATTTT. It specifies CASSKTPGPGQPQHF.

The chain combines TRBV5-1 with TRBJ2-3; TRBD2 aligns across 7 bases. The germline V gene encodes CDR1 SGHRS and CDR2 YFSETQ. Trimming cost V 2 bases and J 0 bases; bases outside gene matches: 9. This CDR3 spans 17 amino acids. The CDR3 sequence: CASSFSPSGLSTDTQYF. The CDR3 nucleotides are TGCGCCAGCAGCTTCAGCCCTAGCGGACTTAGCACAGATACGCAGTATTTT.

The chain couples TRBV7-2 to TRBJ1-4; unclear D gene. Looked up from germline, CDR1 is SGHTA and CDR2 is FQGNSA. This CDR3 has 15 amino acids. Trimming cost V 1 base and J 2 bases, with 8 bases left between them. This CDR3 is CASSLGAGTNEKLFF. CDR3 coding DNA: TGTGCCAGCAGCTTAGGGGCGGGGACTAATGAAAAACTGTTTTTT.

This chain joins TRBV7-2 and TRBJ1-3, with a weak D call TRBD1 (5 bases). The CDR3 loop spans 17 amino acids. Trimming stripped 2 bases from V and 0 bases from J, with 14 bases between. Germline V gives CDR1 SGHTA, CDR2 FQGNSA. CDR3 protein: CASSLSTRAVSGNTIYF. CDR3 bases: TGTGCCAGCAGCTTATCTACCAGGGCCGTCTCTGGAAACACCATATATTTT.

The rearrangement joins TRBV4-1 to TRBJ2-5; unclear D gene. The ends were cut back, 4 bases at V and 5 bases at J, with 23 bases in the middle. In germline, CDR1 is MGHRA, CDR2 YSYEKL. The CDR3 loop spans 17 amino acids. CDR3 sequence reads: CASSPTAPSGGMETQYF. For the CDR3, the DNA is TGCGCCAGCAGCCCAACTGCCCCCAGTGGCGGAATGGAGACCCAGTACTTC.

The V gene is TRBV28, the J gene TRBJ1-2; 8 bases are a match to TRBD1. The CDR3 contains 15 residues. Germline loops: CDR1 MDHEN, CDR2 SYDVKM. The J segment lost 7 bases and the V segment lost 0 bases, leaving 7 bases of the junction unmatched. The CDR3 loop is CASSLWGRGRSGYTF. The CDR3 DNA reads TGTGCCAGCAGTTTATGGGGCAGGGGGCGCAGTGGCTACACCTTC.

The chain links TRBV5-5 to TRBJ2-7, with D possibly being TRBD1 (6 bases). Deletions cut 0 bases from V and 7 bases from J, with 14 bases between. This CDR3 region has 14 residues. Germline loops: CDR1 SGHKS, CDR2 YYEKEE (reference sequence). The CDR3 region has the DNA TGTGCCAGCAGCTTGGGGGCAGGGGTTTGGGAGCAGTACTTC. Amino acid sequence: CASSLGAGVWEQYF. Complete variable domain (other parts from reference TRBV5-5 and TRBJ2-7): DAGVTQSPTHLIKTRGQQVTLRCSPISGHKSVSWYQQVLGQGPQFIFQYYEKEERGRGNFPDRFSARQFPNYSSELNVNALLLGDSALYLCASSLGAGVWEQYFGPGTRLTVT.

The chain joins TRBV27 to TRBJ1-1; D gene ambiguous. The CDR3 consists of 13 residues. The V end lost 3 bases, the J end lost 11 bases, and 16 bases lay between the germline ends. CDR1 and CDR2 from the germline V gene are MNHEY and SMNVEV (reference sequence). The CDR3 coding sequence is TGTGCCAGCAGTTTCTTGGGCAGCCCCGAGGCTTTCTTT. Its translation is CASSFLGSPEAFF.

This sequence joins TRBV18 and TRBJ1-1; maybe TRBD1 (5 bases). The CDR3 loop spans 17 amino acids. V lost 3 bases, J lost 0 bases, and 17 bases lay in between. Germline-derived CDR1 and CDR2 are KGHSH and LQKENI. The CDR3 region has the DNA TGTGCCAGCTCACCTTCTGGGAGGACAATTATGAACACTGAAGCTTTCTTT. Its translation: CASSPSGRTIMNTEAFF.

This clone was counted between two and nine times. Other DNA sequences in the same sample also yield this CDR3. The rearrangement links TRBV27 to TRBJ2-1; D not certain. Germline V gene lookup returns CDR1 MNHEY and CDR2 SMNVEV (reference sequence). The CDR3 spans 13 residues. The V and J ends lost 3 bases and 0 bases respectively, with 3 bases between them. The CDR3 loop is CASSLSSYNEQFF. The CDR3 DNA reads TGTGCCAGCAGTTTGAGCTCCTACAATGAGCAGTTCTTC.

The V call is TRBV4-3, the J call TRBJ2-7; possible D gene TRBD1, 6 bases. V gave up 4 bases and J gave up 0 bases, with 16 bases separating them. This CDR3 contains 16 residues. Germline V gives CDR1 LGHNA, CDR2 YSLEER. As DNA, the CDR3 is TGCGCCAGCAGCCCATTTTACAGGGCCTCCTCCTACGAGCAGTACTTC. This encodes CASSPFYRASSYEQYF.

The chain employs TRBV7-9 and TRBJ1-2, with 7 positions matching TRBD1. J gave up 4 bases and V 11 bases, and 16 bases lay outside the gene matches. Germline loops: CDR1 SEHNR, CDR2 FQNEAQ (reference sequence). The CDR3 covers 15 residues. DNA of the CDR3: TGTGCCGTTGCAAACTCCGGGACAGAATCCTATGGCTACACCTTC. It codes for CAVANSGTESYGYTF.

Only a few counts were recorded for this clone. The chain couples TRBV28 to TRBJ2-5, with 8 bases aligning to TRBD2. Germline CDR1 is MDHEN and CDR2 is SYDVKM. Losses at the gene ends were 8 bases for V and 5 bases for J; bases not matched to a gene: 13. This CDR3 spans 15 amino acids. The CDR3 loop reads CASRDGGLGTETQYF. The CDR3 DNA follows: TGTGCCAGCCGGGACGGGGGACTAGGAACTGAGACCCAGTACTTC.

The chain carries TRBV5-1 and TRBJ1-3; possible D gene TRBD1, 5 bases. CDR1 SGHRS and CDR2 YFSETQ come from the germline V gene. V lost 2 bases to trimming and J lost 0 bases, with 15 bases between them. The CDR3 has 17 amino acids. The DNA for the CDR3 is TGCGCCAGCAGCTTTAGTTCTCCGGGGGGCTCTGGAAACACCATATATTTT. Translating gives CASSFSSPGGSGNTIYF.